Described below is a single T cell receptor (beta chain) sequence and its context. These data originate in a study of blood T cell repertoires in COVID-19. Study-wide background: There were acute and convalescent COVID-19 samples, and they came from the United States, Italy and Spain. Nucleic acid was either cDNA or gDNA, and it came from T cells, B-cell-depleted T cells, or PBMCs.

Methods used by the authors: Nucleated cell counts were estimated from reference gene primer amplification. Sequencing was performed with immunoSEQ multiplex PCR; in TCRdb, only in-frame clones are kept and a portion is missing. That table is the source of V, J and clone size, and D and trimming were worked out from the DNA. The sample holds 150,000 to 200,000 clones, about four fifths seen once. V was pared by 4 bases and J by 5 bases, with 6 bases of the junction left unmatched. CDR1 SGHDT and CDR2 YYEEEE come from the germline V gene. This CDR3 region has 13 residues. Cohorts were assigned according to the clinical history that participants reported.

The sequenced sample consisted of PBMCs or T cells enriched from blood (not recorded which). This receptor was taken from a woman between 25 and 40 years old who had been exposed to COVID-19. V is TRBV5-6 and J is TRBJ2-7; 7 bases line up with TRBD1. CDR3 in DNA: TGTGCCAGCAGCCAAGGGACAGAGGACGAGCAGTACTTC. Protein product: CASSQGTEDEQYF.